The T cell receptor beta chain described here comes from a study of cytomegalovirus exposure and HLA in healthy donors. Study findings and constraints: A missense DCLRE1C variant was associated with V- and J-gene trimming of TCR beta chains in a later analysis, and an independent cohort replicated the association. Further analysis, carried out later, found HLA-associated TCR beta chains more clonally expanded than equally common other chains.

This clone showed up just a few times. Its antigen is currently unknown. The length of the CDR3 is 14 residues. Trimming cost V 4 bases and J 4 bases; bases outside gene matches: 3. Germline CDR1 SGHTS, CDR2 YDEGEE. Use of 60 Vbeta and 13 Jbeta primers characterized the PCR. The repertoire was sequenced with immunoSEQ multiplex PCR; TCRdb's copy has only in-frame clones and lacks some. The sample shows under 110,000 clones, around 82% of them seen only once. The rearrangement links TRBV5-8 to TRBJ1-1; 11 positions match TRBD1. The specimen was PBMCs. The TCR sequence derives from a man aged 45-60 years in good health and CMV-seronegative. The CDR3 is CASSLGTGGTEAFF. The CDR3 DNA reads TGTGCCAGCAGCCTGGGGACAGGGGGCACTGAAGCTTTCTTT.